This entry describes one TCR beta chain. Its target is not known. This same CDR3 is encoded by further DNA sequences in the sample. Germline-derived CDR1 and CDR2 are KGHSH and LQKENI. The ends were cut back, 3 bases at V and 2 bases at J, with 8 bases in the middle. The CDR3 has 14 amino acids. This specimen comes from a study of cytomegalovirus exposure and HLA in healthy donors. Findings of the study overall: Highly shared sequence variants in one cluster were likely a sequencing artifact. Later on, a genetic analysis was performed. It linked a missense variant in DCLRE1C with V- and J-gene trimming of TCR beta.

The PCR had 60 Vbeta and 13 Jbeta primers. Profiled with immunoSEQ multiplex PCR; TCRdb holds only in-frame clones, not every one. The table includes 150,000 to 170,000 clones, roughly 72% detected once. The sequence derives from a man aged 25 to 40 in good health and CMV-seronegative. The specimen was PBMCs. V and J are TRBV18 and TRBJ1-5; the D gene is possibly TRBD1 (5 bases). The CDR3 sequence: CASSPGGGNQPQHF. CDR3 nucleotides: TGTGCCAGCTCACCTGGAGGGGGCAATCAGCCCCAGCATTTT.